The 21 T cell receptor beta chains below were found in one sample sequenced in a study of low-dose radiotherapy and immunotherapy resistance in tumors. Described time point: before trial treatment. TRAV- and TRBV-specific primers primed first-strand cDNA, covering alpha and beta chains. Both a constant-region primer and a V-primer adapter served to amplify TCRs across 15 to 25 PCR cycles. TCRdb analysed the reads with MiXCR anew, one entry per CDR3 protein. The table includes 35,000 to 45,000 distinct CDR3 sequences, roughly 31% detected once. Sequences were derived from PBMCs, sampled before treatment. The receptors were sampled from a male donor with gallbladder cancer.

The rearrangement uses TRBV2 and TRBJ2-7; D is ambiguous. The CDR3 runs 12 residues. Germline CDR1 reads SNHLY; CDR2 reads FYNNEI. V was trimmed by 1 base and J by 9 bases, leaving 10 bases between them. CDR3 in amino acids: CASSEGPTGQYF. The CDR3 DNA reads TGTGCCAGCAGTGAAGGTCCTACGGGGCAGTACTTC.

The rearrangement uses TRBV7-9 and TRBJ2-5; the match to TRBD1 covers 7 bases. The ends lost 7 bases at V and 0 bases at J; junction bases unmatched: 8. The CDR3 spans 15 residues. The V gene's germline CDR1 is SEHNR and CDR2 FQNEAQ (reference sequence). CDR3 loop: CASTFGRGYQETQYF. For the CDR3, the DNA is TGTGCCAGCACCTTTGGCAGGGGGTACCAAGAGACCCAGTACTTC.

The rearrangement links TRBV7-2 to TRBJ1-2; D gene uncertain. This CDR3 is 14 amino acids long. The V end was cut by 5 bases, the J end by 6 bases, with 16 bases between. The V gene's germline CDR1 is SGHTA and CDR2 FQGNSA. In DNA form, the CDR3 reads TGTGCCAGCAGCCCCTACTTAAGGGCGGATGGCTACACCTTC. It is translated as CASSPYLRADGYTF.

This clonotype was detected many times. The V and J genes are TRBV7-9 and TRBJ1-2; possible D gene TRBD1, 6 bases. Germline V gene data show CDR1 as SEHNR and CDR2 as FQNEAQ (reference sequence). V was shortened by 0 bases and J by 5 bases, with 16 bases between the two germline ends. This CDR3 contains 16 residues. The CDR3 DNA reads TGTGCCAGCAGCTTAGCGTCAACCGGTACAGGGTATGGCTACACCTTC. As protein: CASSLASTGTGYGYTF.

This clonotype has at least ten counts. The chain combines TRBV30 with TRBJ2-2; D gene unclear. Germline CDR1 and CDR2: GTSNPN and SVGIG (reference sequence). This CDR3 is built from 11 residues. V lost 4 bases and J 3 bases, leaving 3 bases between the germline ends. CDR3 region: CAWKYTGELFF. CDR3 bases: TGTGCCTGGAAGTACACCGGGGAGCTGTTTTTT.

Many counts were recorded for this clonotype. The chain has TRBV5-1 and TRBJ1-6, with D unclear. Trimming took 1 base from V and 4 from J, leaving 9 bases between them. Germline CDR1 and CDR2: SGHRS and YFSETQ. CDR3 length: 15 residues. In nucleotides, the CDR3 is TGCGCCAGCAGCTTGACGGGCCTTTATAATTCACCCCTCCACTTT. Translation gives CASSLTGLYNSPLHF.

About this clonotype itself: Sequence at one end of the junction differs from germline and may be a read error. This chain uses TRBV7-2 with TRBJ1-2, with 8 bases that match TRBD1. This CDR3 is 15 amino acids long. The germline gives CDR1 SGHTA, CDR2 FQGNSA. CDR3 loop: CASSRDRGNNYGYTF. In DNA, the CDR3 is TGTGCCAGCAGCCGCGACAGGGGTAATAACTATGGGTACACCTTC. The full variable domain, in which reference TRBV7-2 and TRBJ1-2 provide the parts outside the CDR3, is GAGVSQSPSNKVTEKGKDVELRCDPISGHTALYWYRQSLGQGLEFLIYFQGNSAPDKSGLPSDRFSAERTGGSVSTLTIQRTQQEDSAVYLCASSRDRGNNYGYTFGSGTRLTVV.

This clonotype occurred many times. This chain joins TRBV11-2 and TRBJ1-6; D is possibly TRBD1 (6 bases). Germline V lookup: CDR1 SGHAT, CDR2 FQNNGV. The CDR3 contains 15 residues. Deletions cut 5 bases from V and 9 bases from J, with 17 bases between. The CDR3 bases are TGTGCCAGCAGCGCTCAACAGGGTTTCGGTTCACCCCTCCACTTT. It encodes CASSAQQGFGSPLHF.

This clonotype was seen many times. This chain uses TRBV4-2 with TRBJ1-2; D might be TRBD1 (6 bases). Germline CDR1 and CDR2: LGHNA and YNFKEQ. The V gene lost 4 bases and the J gene lost 9 bases, with 15 bases spanning the gap. This CDR3 region has 13 residues. CDR3 amino acids: CASSPLGGGSYTF. The CDR3, as DNA: TGTGCCAGCAGCCCCCTTGGGGGCGGGAGCTACACCTTC.

This clonotype has a count of ten or more. V usage is TRBV10-1 and J usage is TRBJ2-4; D ambiguous. The germline CDR1 and CDR2 sequences are WNHNN and SYGVQD (reference sequence). The CDR3 runs to 14 residues. V lost 2 bases and J 9 bases, leaving 14 bases between the germline ends. The CDR3 coding sequence is TGCGCCAGCAGTGAGGGGAAGGGCGTACCCATTCAGTACTTC. It specifies CASSEGKGVPIQYF.

This clonotype is labeled as medium-sized (0.01 to 0.1%). Germline and junction disagree at one end, which may indicate a read error. This sequence joins TRBV6-2 or TRBV6-3 and TRBJ2-1; 9 nucleotides match TRBD2. This CDR3 has 14 amino acids. In germline, CDR1 is MNHEY, CDR2 SVGEGT. The CDR3 DNA reads TGTGCCAGCAGTATCGACAGAAATAGCGGGAGCTGGGTCTTC. Translated, it gives CASSIDRNSGSWVF.

This clonotype showed up just a few times. This chain joins TRBV9 and TRBJ2-5, with 13 bases matching TRBD2. There are 17 residues in the CDR3. Per germline, CDR1 SGDLS and CDR2 YYNGEE. J was trimmed by 5 bases and V by 4 bases; bases with no gene match: 11. CDR3 nucleotide sequence: TGTGCCAGCAGCCCTTCGGCAGGACTAGCGGGGGTGGAGACCCAGTACTTC. Residues: CASSPSAGLAGVETQYF.

This clonotype was seen at least ten times. The chain couples TRBV20-1 to TRBJ2-7; D might be TRBD1 (6 bases). Deletions cut 3 bases from V and 0 bases from J, with 15 bases between. The CDR3 extends over 15 amino acids. Germline CDR1 DFQATT, CDR2 SNEGSKA (reference sequence). The chain's CDR3 is CSASNIKGDSYEQYF. The CDR3 DNA follows: TGCAGTGCTAGTAATATAAAGGGGGACTCCTACGAGCAGTACTTC.

This chain joins TRBV2 and TRBJ2-1; 7 bases agree with TRBD1. V dropped 2 bases and J dropped 7; count of bases not matched to a gene: 5. Germline values: CDR1 SNHLY, CDR2 FYNNEI. The CDR3 runs to 14 residues. CDR3 nucleotides: TGTGCCAGCAGTGAAATGCAGGGGGTGAATGAGCAGTTCTTC. This gives the protein CASSEMQGVNEQFF.

This clonotype showed up many times. The rearrangement uses TRBV2 and TRBJ1-1; tentative D call: TRBD1 (6 bases). The V end lost 6 bases, the J end lost 4 bases, and 18 bases lay between the germline ends. Germline CDR1 is SNHLY and CDR2 is FYNNEI. There are 15 residues in the CDR3. The CDR3 loop is CASRETTGFSTEAFF. In DNA, the CDR3 is TGTGCCAGCAGGGAAACTACAGGGTTTAGCACTGAAGCTTTCTTT.

This clonotype was seen at least ten times. The chain combines TRBV3-1 with TRBJ2-3; D is unresolved. Trimming shortened V by 3 bases and J by 8 bases, and 21 bases separated the two germline ends. Germline CDR1 is LGHDT and CDR2 is YNNKEL (reference sequence). CDR3 length: 16 amino acids. Written as DNA, the CDR3 is TGTGCCAGCAGCCAGGACCAGTCCCTGGAGTCAGCTACGCAGTATTTT. Protein sequence: CASSQDQSLESATQYF.

Points on this clonotype: A far larger clone differs by one base, so this is likely a read error. J is TRBJ2-5 and V is TRBV5-6, with 9 bases fitting TRBD1. CDR3 length equals 17 residues. The germline V gene encodes CDR1 SGHDT and CDR2 YYEEEE. CDR3 DNA sequence: TGTGCCAGCAGCGCCCTACCTACAACAGGGGGCCGGGAGACCCTGTACTTC. As protein: CASSALPTTGGRETLYF.

The chain carries TRBV18 and TRBJ2-1, with D unclear. This CDR3 has 17 amino acids. V was clipped by 1 base and J by 0 bases, with 13 bases between them. Germline V gives CDR1 KGHSH, CDR2 LQKENI. This CDR3 is CASSPRSAGSSYNEQFF. DNA for the CDR3: TGTGCCAGCTCACCACGGTCGGCAGGAAGCTCCTACAATGAGCAGTTCTTC.

This clonotype was found many times. The chain uses TRBV2 and TRBJ1-1; tentative D call: TRBD1 (6 bases). CDR1 and CDR2 (germline): SNHLY, FYNNEI. The CDR3 has 14 amino acids. The V end lost 8 bases, the J end lost 1 base, and 14 bases lay between the germline ends. The CDR3 region is CASLAGHKNTEAFF. CDR3 DNA: TGTGCCAGCCTAGCGGGACACAAGAACACTGAAGCTTTCTTT.

The chain is built from TRBV6-1 and TRBJ1-5, with D maybe TRBD1 (5 bases). Germline CDR1 reads MNHNS; CDR2 reads SASEGT. V lost 6 bases to trimming and J lost 7 bases, with 16 bases between them. This CDR3 is 14 amino acids long. The CDR3, as DNA: TGTGCCAGCAGACTTGGGGGGATGGGGCAGCCCCAGCATTTT. Amino acid sequence: CASRLGGMGQPQHF.

The CDR3 is CASSLEGQGRLSYEQYF. The CDR3 DNA reads TGTGCCAGCAGCTTAGAGGGACAGGGTCGGCTCTCCTACGAGCAGTACTTC. V and J are TRBV11-2 and TRBJ2-7; 9 nucleotides match TRBD1. J gave up 0 bases and V 0 bases, and 6 bases lay outside the gene matches. The CDR3 covers 17 residues. Per the germline V gene, CDR1 is SGHAT and CDR2 is FQNNGV.